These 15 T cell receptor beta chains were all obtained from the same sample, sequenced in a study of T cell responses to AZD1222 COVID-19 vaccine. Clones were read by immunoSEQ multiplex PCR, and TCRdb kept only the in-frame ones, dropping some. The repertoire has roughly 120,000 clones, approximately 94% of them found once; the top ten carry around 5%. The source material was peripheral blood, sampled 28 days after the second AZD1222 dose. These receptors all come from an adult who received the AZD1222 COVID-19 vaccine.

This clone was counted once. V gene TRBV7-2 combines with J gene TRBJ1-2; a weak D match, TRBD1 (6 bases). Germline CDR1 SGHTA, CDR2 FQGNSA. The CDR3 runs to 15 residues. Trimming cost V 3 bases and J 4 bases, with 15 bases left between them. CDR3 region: CASSFDNRAGYGYTF. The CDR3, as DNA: TGTGCCAGCAGCTTTGATAACAGGGCAGGCTATGGCTACACCTTC.

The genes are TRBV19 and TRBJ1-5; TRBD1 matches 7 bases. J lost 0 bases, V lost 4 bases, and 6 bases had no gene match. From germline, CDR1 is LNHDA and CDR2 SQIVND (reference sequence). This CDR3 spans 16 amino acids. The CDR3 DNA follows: TGTGCCAGTAGTACCCTCAGGGGGAATAGCAATCAGCCCCAGCATTTT. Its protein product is CASSTLRGNSNQPQHF.

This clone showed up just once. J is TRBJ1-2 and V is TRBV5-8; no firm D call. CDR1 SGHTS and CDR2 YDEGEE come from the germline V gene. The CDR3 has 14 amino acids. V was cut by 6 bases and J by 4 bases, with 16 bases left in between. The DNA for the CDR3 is TGTGCCAGCAACGATGGCGGGCGCGGCTATGGCTACACCTTC. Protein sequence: CASNDGGRGYGYTF.

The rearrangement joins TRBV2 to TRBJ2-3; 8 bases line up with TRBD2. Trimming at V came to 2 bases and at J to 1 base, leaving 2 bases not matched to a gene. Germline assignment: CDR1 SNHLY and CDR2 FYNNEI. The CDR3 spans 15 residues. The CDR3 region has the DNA TGTGCCAGCAGTGAAAGTAGCGGGGGCACAGATACGCAGTATTTT. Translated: CASSESSGGTDTQYF.

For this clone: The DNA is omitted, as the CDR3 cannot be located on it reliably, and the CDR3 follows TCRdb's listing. CDR3 sequence reads: CASRYFGPSTEAFF. The J gene is TRBJ1-1, the V gene TRBV6-5. In germline, CDR1 is MNHEY, CDR2 SVGAGI. Including both end residues, the CDR3 is 14 amino acids long.

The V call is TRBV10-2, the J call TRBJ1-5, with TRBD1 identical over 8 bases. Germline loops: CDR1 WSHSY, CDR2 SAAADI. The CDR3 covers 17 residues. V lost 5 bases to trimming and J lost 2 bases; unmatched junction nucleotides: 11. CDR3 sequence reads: CASSPTRTGRGNQPQHF. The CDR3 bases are TGCGCCAGCAGTCCAACGCGGACAGGGAGGGGCAATCAGCCCCAGCATTTT.

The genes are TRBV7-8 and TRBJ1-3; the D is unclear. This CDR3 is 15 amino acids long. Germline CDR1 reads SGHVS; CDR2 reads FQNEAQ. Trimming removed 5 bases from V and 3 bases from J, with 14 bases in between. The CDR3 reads CASSAFYDDGNTIYF. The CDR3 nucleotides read TGTGCCAGCAGCGCATTCTACGATGATGGAAACACCATATATTTT.

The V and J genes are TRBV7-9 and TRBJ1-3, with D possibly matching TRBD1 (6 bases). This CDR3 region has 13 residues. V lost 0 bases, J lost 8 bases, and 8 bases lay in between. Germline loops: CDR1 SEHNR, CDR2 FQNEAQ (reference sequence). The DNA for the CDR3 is TGTGCCAGCAGCTTAGCGGAGGGGGACACCATATATTTT. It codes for CASSLAEGDTIYF.

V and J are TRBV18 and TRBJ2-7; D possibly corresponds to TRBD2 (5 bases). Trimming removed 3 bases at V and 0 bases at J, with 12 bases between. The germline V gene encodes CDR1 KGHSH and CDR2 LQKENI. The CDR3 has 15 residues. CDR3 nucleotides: TGTGCCAGCTCACCTGGAGGCCGCCTCTCCTACGAGCAGTACTTC. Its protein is CASSPGGRLSYEQYF.

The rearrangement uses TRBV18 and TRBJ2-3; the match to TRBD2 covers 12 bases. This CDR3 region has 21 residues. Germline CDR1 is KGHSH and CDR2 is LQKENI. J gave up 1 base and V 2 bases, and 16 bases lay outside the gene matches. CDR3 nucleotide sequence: TGTGCCAGCTCACCAACGACGCTAGCGGGGGGGCTTAGGGCCCGCACAGATACGCAGTATTTT. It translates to CASSPTTLAGGLRARTDTQYF.

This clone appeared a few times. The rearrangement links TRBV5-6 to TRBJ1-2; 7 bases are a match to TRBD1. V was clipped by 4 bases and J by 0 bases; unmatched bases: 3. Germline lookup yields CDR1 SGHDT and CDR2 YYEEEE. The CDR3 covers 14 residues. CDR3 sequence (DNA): TGTGCCAGCAGCCCCGGACAGGCTAACTATGGCTACACCTTC. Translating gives CASSPGQANYGYTF.

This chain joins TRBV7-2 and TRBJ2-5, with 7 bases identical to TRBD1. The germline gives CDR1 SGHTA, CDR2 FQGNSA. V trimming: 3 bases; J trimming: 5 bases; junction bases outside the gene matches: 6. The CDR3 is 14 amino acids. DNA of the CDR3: TGTGCCAGCAGCTTGGTCAGGGGGTTGGAGACCCAGTACTTC. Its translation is CASSLVRGLETQYF.

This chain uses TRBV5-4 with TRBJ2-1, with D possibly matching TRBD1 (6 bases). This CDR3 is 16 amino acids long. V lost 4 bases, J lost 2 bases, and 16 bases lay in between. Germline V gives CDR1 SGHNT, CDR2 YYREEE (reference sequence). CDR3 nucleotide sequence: TGTGCCAGCAGCGGAAGGGGGTTGGTCGCCTACAATGAGCAGTTCTTC. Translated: CASSGRGLVAYNEQFF.

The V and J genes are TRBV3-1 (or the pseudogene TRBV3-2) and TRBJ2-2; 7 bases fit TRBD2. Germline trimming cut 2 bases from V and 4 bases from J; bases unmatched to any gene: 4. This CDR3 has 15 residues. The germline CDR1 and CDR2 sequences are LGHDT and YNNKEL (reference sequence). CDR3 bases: TGTGCCAGCAGCCAAATAGCGGGCGGCACCGGGGAGCTGTTTTTT. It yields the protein CASSQIAGGTGELFF.

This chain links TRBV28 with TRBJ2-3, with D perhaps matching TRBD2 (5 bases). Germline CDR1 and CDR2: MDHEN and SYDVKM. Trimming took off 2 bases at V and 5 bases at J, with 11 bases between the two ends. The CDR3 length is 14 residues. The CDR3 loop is CASSLLLGRDTQYF. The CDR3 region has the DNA TGTGCCAGCAGTTTACTCCTGGGGAGAGATACGCAGTATTTT.